The entry that follows covers one TCR beta chain sequence. This sample is drawn from a study of blood T cell repertoires in COVID-19. For the study at large: T cells, B-cell-depleted T cells, or PBMCs supplied cDNA or gDNA.

The data were produced by immunoSEQ multiplex PCR, yet TCRdb's version contains in-frame clones alone and is incomplete. The data show a few hundred thousand clones, around 83% seen once. Living in 24 US areas, the participants were between roughly 18 and 89 years of age. Each participant's cohort was designated according to participant-reported clinical history. The study counted Cohort 3 donors as recovered given two negative PCRs, clearance, or symptom resolution. The sequencing input was PBMCs or T cells enriched from blood (not recorded which). This receptor was taken from a woman between 50 and 59 years old who had recovered from COVID-19.

CDR3 sequence: CASSFLQGQDYGYTF. CDR3 DNA: TGCGCCAGCAGCTTCCTACAGGGACAGGACTATGGCTACACCTTC. V is TRBV5-1 and J is TRBJ1-2; the match to TRBD1 covers 8 bases. V was clipped by 2 bases and J by 3 bases; unmatched bases: 6. Looked up from germline, CDR1 is SGHRS and CDR2 is YFSETQ. This CDR3 contains 15 residues.